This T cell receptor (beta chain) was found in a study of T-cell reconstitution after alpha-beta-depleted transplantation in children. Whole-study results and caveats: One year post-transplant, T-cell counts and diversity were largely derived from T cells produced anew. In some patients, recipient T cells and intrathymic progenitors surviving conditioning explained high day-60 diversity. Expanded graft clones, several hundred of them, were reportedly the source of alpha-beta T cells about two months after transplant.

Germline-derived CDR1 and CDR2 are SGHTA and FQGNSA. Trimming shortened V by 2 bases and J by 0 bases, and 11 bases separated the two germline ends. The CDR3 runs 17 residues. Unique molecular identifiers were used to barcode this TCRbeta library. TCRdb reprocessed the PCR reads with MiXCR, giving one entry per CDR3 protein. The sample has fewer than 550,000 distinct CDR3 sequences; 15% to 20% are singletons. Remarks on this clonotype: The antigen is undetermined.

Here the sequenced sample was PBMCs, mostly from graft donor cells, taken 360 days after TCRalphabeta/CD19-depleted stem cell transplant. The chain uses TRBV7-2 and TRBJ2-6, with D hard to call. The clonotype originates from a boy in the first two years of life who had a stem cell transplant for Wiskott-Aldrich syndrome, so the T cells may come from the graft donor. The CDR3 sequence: CASSLSLPISGANVLTF. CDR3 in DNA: TGTGCCAGCAGCTTATCGCTTCCCATCTCTGGGGCCAACGTCCTGACTTTC. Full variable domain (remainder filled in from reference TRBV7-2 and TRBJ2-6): GAGVSQSPSNKVTEKGKDVELRCDPISGHTALYWYRQSLGQGLEFLIYFQGNSAPDKSGLPSDRFSAERTGGSVSTLTIQRTQQEDSAVYLCASSLSLPISGANVLTFGAGSRLTVL.